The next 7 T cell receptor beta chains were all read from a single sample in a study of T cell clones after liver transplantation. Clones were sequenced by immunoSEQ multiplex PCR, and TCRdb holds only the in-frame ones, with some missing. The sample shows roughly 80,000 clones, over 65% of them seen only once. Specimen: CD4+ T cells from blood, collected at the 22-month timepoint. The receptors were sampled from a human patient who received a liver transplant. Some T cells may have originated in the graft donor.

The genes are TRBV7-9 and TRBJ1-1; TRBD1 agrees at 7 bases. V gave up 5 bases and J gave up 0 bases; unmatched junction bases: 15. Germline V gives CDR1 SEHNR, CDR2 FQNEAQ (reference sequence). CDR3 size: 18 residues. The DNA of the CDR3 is TGTGCCAGCAGCCAAGGGATGACGGGACAGACCATGAACACTGAAGCTTTCTTT. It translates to CASSQGMTGQTMNTEAFF. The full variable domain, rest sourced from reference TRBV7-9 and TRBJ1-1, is DTGVSQNPRHKITKRGQNVTFRCDPISEHNRLYWYRQTLGQGPEFLTYFQNEAQLEKSRLLSDRFSAERPKGSFSTLEIQRTEQGDSAMYLCASSQGMTGQTMNTEAFFGQGTRLTVV.

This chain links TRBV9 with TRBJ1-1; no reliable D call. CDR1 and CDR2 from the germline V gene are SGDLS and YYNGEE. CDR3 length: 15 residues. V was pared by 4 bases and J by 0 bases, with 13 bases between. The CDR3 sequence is CASSPKGILNTEAFF. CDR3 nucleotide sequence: TGTGCCAGCAGCCCAAAAGGGATACTGAACACTGAAGCTTTCTTT.

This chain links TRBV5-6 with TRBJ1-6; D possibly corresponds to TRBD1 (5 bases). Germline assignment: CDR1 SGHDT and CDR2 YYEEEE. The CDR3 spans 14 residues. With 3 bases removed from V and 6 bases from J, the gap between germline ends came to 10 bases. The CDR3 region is CASSYGGRNSPLHF. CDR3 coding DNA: TGTGCCAGCAGCTACGGGGGTCGTAATTCACCCCTCCACTTT.

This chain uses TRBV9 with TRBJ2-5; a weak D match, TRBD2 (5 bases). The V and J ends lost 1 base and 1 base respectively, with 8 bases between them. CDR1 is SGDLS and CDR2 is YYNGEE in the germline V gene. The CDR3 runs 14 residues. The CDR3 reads CASSVRSGQETQYF. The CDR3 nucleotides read TGTGCCAGCAGCGTAAGAAGCGGCCAAGAGACCCAGTACTTC.

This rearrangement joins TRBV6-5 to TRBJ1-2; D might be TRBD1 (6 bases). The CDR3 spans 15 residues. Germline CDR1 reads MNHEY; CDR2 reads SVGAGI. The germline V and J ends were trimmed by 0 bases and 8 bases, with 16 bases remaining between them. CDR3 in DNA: TGTGCCAGCAGTTACTCGAGGGGGGCCAATCCCGGCTACACCTTC. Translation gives CASSYSRGANPGYTF.

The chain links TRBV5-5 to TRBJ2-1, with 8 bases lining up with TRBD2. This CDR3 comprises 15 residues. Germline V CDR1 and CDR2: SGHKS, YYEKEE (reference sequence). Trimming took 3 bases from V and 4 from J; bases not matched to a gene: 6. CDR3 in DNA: TGTGCCAGCAGCTCACAAGCGGGGGCTTACAATGAGCAGTTCTTC. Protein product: CASSSQAGAYNEQFF.

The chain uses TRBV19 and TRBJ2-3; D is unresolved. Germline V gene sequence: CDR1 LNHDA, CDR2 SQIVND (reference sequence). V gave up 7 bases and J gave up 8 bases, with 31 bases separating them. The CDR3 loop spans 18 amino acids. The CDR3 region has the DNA TGTGCCAGTACCTCCCTGGGCAGAGATCCTCGTTGGGGTGGTACGCAGTATTTT. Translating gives CASTSLGRDPRWGGTQYF. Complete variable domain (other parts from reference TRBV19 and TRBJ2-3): DGGITQSPKYLFRKEGQNVTLSCEQNLNHDAMYWYRQDPGQGLRLIYYSQIVNDFQKGDIAEGYSVSREKKESFPLTVTSAQKNPTAFYLCASTSLGRDPRWGGTQYFGPGTRLTVL.